These 20 T cell receptor beta chains originate from one sample sequenced in a study of identical twins. TCRdb re-derived calls from the 5' RACE reads in MiXCR, one entry per CDR3 protein. The repertoire holds 250,000 to 350,000 distinct CDR3 sequences, approximately 8% seen once, with about 2.1% in the top ten. The data also belong to a second study, concerning yellow fever vaccine responses in identical twins.

The sequenced material came from memory (CD45RO+) T cells sorted from blood. Receptors were obtained from a woman younger than 30 in good health.

This clonotype was detected many times. The chain combines TRBV20-1 with TRBJ1-5; 12 bases are a match to TRBD1. V trimming: 0 bases; J trimming: 7 bases; junction bases outside the gene matches: 13. The V gene's germline CDR1 is DFQATT and CDR2 SNEGSKA (reference sequence). This CDR3 region has 18 residues. CDR3 sequence: CSARDQGGTGGRKQPQHF. The CDR3 nucleotides read TGCAGTGCTAGAGATCAGGGGGGGACAGGGGGCCGGAAGCAGCCCCAGCATTTT.

At least ten counts were recorded for this clonotype. The chain recombines TRBV20-1 with TRBJ2-7; 7 bases are shared with TRBD2. Germline CDR1 DFQATT, CDR2 SNEGSKA (reference sequence). Trimming removed 6 bases from V and 0 bases from J; junction bases left unmatched: 11. CDR3 size: 15 residues. For the CDR3, the DNA is TGCAGTGCGAGATGGATGGGCGGGAGCTCCTACGAGCAGTACTTC. This gives the protein CSARWMGGSSYEQYF.

The chain has TRBV6-1 and TRBJ2-1; D could derive from TRBD1 or TRBD2 (7 bases each). The CDR3 is 16 amino acids. Germline V gene lookup returns CDR1 MNHNS and CDR2 SASEGT. V lost 5 bases and J lost 7, with 21 bases in between. The DNA for the CDR3 is TGTGCCAGCAGTATCAGGGGGGGGGCGGGTAAAAATGAGCAGTTCTTC. Protein product: CASSIRGGAGKNEQFF.

This clonotype occurred many times. The V gene is TRBV12-3 or TRBV12-4, the J gene TRBJ2-7, with D perhaps matching TRBD1 or TRBD2 (6 bases each). The CDR3 is 14 residues long. The V and J ends lost 4 bases and 0 bases respectively, with 10 bases between them. The CDR3 region is CASSWGADSYEQYF. The CDR3 DNA sequence: TGTGCCAGCAGTTGGGGGGCCGACTCCTACGAGCAGTACTTC.

This clonotype was seen ten or more times. The J gene is TRBJ2-4, the V gene TRBV12-3 or TRBV12-4; D gene unclear. The CDR3 is made up of 15 amino acids. V was cut by 3 bases and J by 7 bases, with 16 bases left in between. In nucleotides, the CDR3 is TGTGCCAGCAGTTTCGATCGGGTATTTGGGAACATTCAGTACTTC. Protein product: CASSFDRVFGNIQYF.

This chain connects TRBV20-1 to TRBJ2-3; D remains ambiguous. CDR3 length equals 15 residues. V was shortened by 2 bases and J by 0 bases, with 12 bases between the two germline ends. The germline CDR1 and CDR2 sequences are DFQATT and SNEGSKA (reference sequence). This chain's CDR3 is CSARSWTGSTDTQYF. CDR3 in DNA: TGCAGTGCTAGATCCTGGACGGGTAGCACAGATACGCAGTATTTT.

The CDR3 loop reads CASSLRRKGAAGANVLTF. The CDR3 bases are TGTGCCAGCAGCTTACGTCGTAAGGGGGCAGCTGGGGCCAACGTCCTGACTTTC. The rearrangement joins TRBV13 to TRBJ2-6, with 7 bases matching TRBD1. The V gene end was trimmed by 2 bases and the J gene end by 2 bases; junction bases not matched to a gene: 9. This CDR3 comprises 18 residues. The V gene's germline CDR1 is PRHDT and CDR2 FYEKMQ (reference sequence).

The chain has TRBV5-1 and TRBJ2-5, with 11 nucleotides matching TRBD1. Germline V CDR1 and CDR2: SGHRS, YFSETQ. J was trimmed by 2 bases and V by 4 bases; bases with no gene match: 4. The CDR3 sequence is 15 residues long. The CDR3 here is CASSPRDRGQETQYF. The CDR3 bases are TGCGCCAGCAGCCCCCGGGACAGGGGGCAAGAGACCCAGTACTTC.

This clonotype appeared many times. The genes are TRBV28 and TRBJ2-2, with TRBD1 matching over 10 bases. Trimming cost V 5 bases and J 6 bases; bases outside gene matches: 12. The V gene's germline CDR1 is MDHEN and CDR2 SYDVKM. This CDR3 has 17 amino acids. CDR3 nucleotide sequence: TGTGCCAGCAGTCCAGGGACAGGGGTGGAGTATGCCGGGGAGCTGTTTTTT. Protein product: CASSPGTGVEYAGELFF.

This clonotype was seen ten or more times. An end of the junction does not agree with germline; a read error may underlie this. The rearrangement joins TRBV11-2 to TRBJ1-1; the D gene is possibly TRBD1 (6 bases). Germline V gene lookup returns CDR1 SGHAT and CDR2 FQNNGV. This CDR3 comprises 18 residues. CDR3 sequence reads: CASSLDRSGRGLKTEAFF. The CDR3 DNA reads as TGTGCCAGCAGCTTAGACCGGAGTGGCAGGGGATTGAAAACTGAAGCTTTCTTT.

This clonotype was seen more than once but under ten times. The chain combines TRBV15 with TRBJ1-6; D unresolved. Germline V CDR1 and CDR2: LNHNV, YYDKDF (reference sequence). V shed 0 bases and J shed 6 bases, with 3 bases lying between them. The CDR3 contains 13 residues. CDR3 sequence (DNA): TGTGCCACCAGCAGAGACGGTAATTCACCCCTCCACTTT. Protein product: CATSRDGNSPLHF.

This chain links TRBV11-2 with TRBJ2-3; D possibly corresponds to TRBD2 (5 bases). Trimming cost V 0 bases and J 2 bases, with 18 bases left between them. CDR1 and CDR2 (germline): SGHAT, FQNNGV. CDR3 length equals 18 residues. CDR3 DNA sequence: TGTGCCAGCAGCTTAGATGGGCTAGCTGTAACAAACACAGATACGCAGTATTTT. It translates to CASSLDGLAVTNTDTQYF.

This chain connects TRBV15 to TRBJ2-3, with 11 bases fitting TRBD2. The CDR3 is 16 residues long. V was pared by 3 bases and J by 2 bases, with 4 bases of the junction left unmatched. Germline V gene lookup returns CDR1 LNHNV and CDR2 YYDKDF (reference sequence). The CDR3 coding sequence is TGTGCCACCAGCAGGACGACTAGCGGGAACACAGATACGCAGTATTTT. Protein sequence: CATSRTTSGNTDTQYF.

This clonotype came up a few times. In nucleotides, the CDR3 is TGCAGCGTTGTGAGGCCCGGGAATCAAGATGGCTACACCTTC. It yields the protein CSVVRPGNQDGYTF. The chain employs TRBV29-1 and TRBJ1-2; D is uncertain. Germline values: CDR1 SQVTM, CDR2 ANQGSEA. This CDR3 contains 14 residues. Trimming pared 4 bases from V and 6 bases from J, leaving 18 bases between.

The chain joins TRBV6-2 or TRBV6-3 to TRBJ2-7; tentative D call: TRBD1 (6 bases). The CDR3 contains 16 residues. Germline V CDR1 and CDR2: MNHEY, SVGEGT. V was clipped by 6 bases and J by 3 bases, with 21 bases between them. The CDR3 DNA follows: TGTGCCAGCAGCCCCCGTACAGGGCGTACCTTCTACGAGCAGTACTTC. Amino acids: CASSPRTGRTFYEQYF.

In its sample, this clonotype was seen many times. The rearrangement links TRBV20-1 to TRBJ1-2; D not certain. The V and J ends lost 6 bases and 1 base respectively, with 18 bases between them. Germline V CDR1 and CDR2: DFQATT, SNEGSKA (reference sequence). The CDR3 runs to 15 residues. Written as DNA, the CDR3 is TGCAGTGCCCCCGATAGCGGGCATTTTAACTATGGCTACACCTTC. Its protein product is CSAPDSGHFNYGYTF.

This clonotype was seen only a few times. V is TRBV28 and J is TRBJ2-5; TRBD1 agrees at 9 bases. From germline, CDR1 is MDHEN and CDR2 SYDVKM. V gave up 6 bases and J gave up 4 bases; unmatched junction bases: 9. This CDR3 comprises 15 residues. This chain's CDR3 is CASSRGTGFGETQYF. As DNA, the CDR3 is TGTGCCAGCAGCCGAGGGACAGGGTTTGGAGAGACCCAGTACTTC.

This clonotype was counted only a few times. This chain connects TRBV2 to TRBJ2-3; maybe TRBD2 (6 bases). V lost 6 bases to trimming and J lost 1 base, with 11 bases between them. This CDR3 region has 14 residues. CDR1 is SNHLY and CDR2 is FYNNEI in the germline V gene. CDR3 loop: CASRRDFRTDTQYF. DNA of the CDR3: TGTGCCAGCAGACGGGACTTTCGCACAGATACGCAGTATTTT.

This clonotype came up a few times. The V and J genes are TRBV19 and TRBJ1-5; D remains ambiguous. Looked up from germline, CDR1 is LNHDA and CDR2 is SQIVND (reference sequence). This CDR3 has 15 amino acids. V was pared by 1 base and J by 4 bases, with 11 bases between. CDR3 region: CASSIVATLNQPQHF. The CDR3 coding sequence is TGTGCCAGTAGTATAGTAGCTACACTGAATCAGCCCCAGCATTTT.

This clonotype was counted at least ten times. V and J are TRBV20-1 and TRBJ1-4; TRBD1 agrees at 7 bases. Germline lookup yields CDR1 DFQATT and CDR2 SNEGSKA (reference sequence). CDR3 size: 14 residues. The junction had 10 bases not matched to a gene; V was cut back by 4 bases and J by 8 bases. CDR3 coding DNA: TGCAGTGCTATTCAGAGGGGGCGCTTGGAAAAACTGTTTTTT. It specifies CSAIQRGRLEKLFF.